A selection of T cell receptor beta chains follows, all from one sample in a study of T-cell memory formation after mild COVID-19. Using its own MiXCR run on the 5' RACE reads, TCRdb lists one record per CDR3 protein. The repertoire holds 200,000 or so distinct CDR3 sequences, around 19% seen once, with 2.4% in the top ten. Sequencing was performed on PBMCs or a T cell subset sorted from them (not recorded which). Receptor source: an adult woman who had mild COVID-19 (a few samples of this study predate the infection). Cell type and time point are not known. The conserved cysteine and the conserved F or W are not part of the CDR3 here.

V gene,CDR3 length,CDR3 protein
TRBV25-1,14,ASSESGARSYNEQF
TRBV24-1,13,ATRDSGGSYNEQF
TRBV7-9,11,ASSLLAKNIQY
TRBV29-1,12,STLGTSGSREQF
TRBV24-1,13,ATSDGSGAGNGYT
TRBV20-1,11,SARAPLNTEAF
TRBV24-1,14,ATSDPSTGGGETQY
TRBV9,14,ASSPRLAGGQETQY
TRBV24-1,14,ATSDLGSGRNNEQF
TRBV27,11,ASRTSGGREQF
TRBV3-1,11,ASRRSVENGYT
TRBV5-1,15,ASSNQLAGGRGNEQF
TRBV4-2,11,ASRTVINNEQF
TRBV30,10,ACSPGGYEQY
TRBV7-9,16,ASSLVGRRERSRNEQF
TRBV5-1,13,ASSFTGQGVYEQY
TRBV24-1,13,ATSDSQTNSYEQY
TRBV6-6,12,ASSHSVVTDTQY
TRBV20-1,12,SATTAQGRGGYT
TRBV12-3/TRBV12-4,13,ASSLRAQLTDTQY
TRBV9,13,ASSVTGILTDTQY
TRBV7-2,12,ASSLGLARNEQF
TRBV18,12,ASSPDRVNYGYT
TRBV20-1,10,SARPGQHTIY
TRBV19,14,ASSDGGFPTNEKLF
TRBV6-5,13,ASTKGGGLNSPLH
TRBV20-1,14,SAREGWTATNEKLF
TRBV11-3,11,ASSLLRQTEAF
TRBV20-1,12,SARAGRGTYEQY
TRBV5-5,13,ASSFLRDRNYGYT
TRBV7-2,12,ASSFPGVPYGYT
TRBV10-3,11,AISERDTGELF
TRBV7-9,12,ASSPGQMNTEAF
TRBV5-1,14,ASSPRLAGGSYEQY
TRBV5-1,13,ASSLWAGLEETQY
TRBV5-6,16,ASSFPLGAGGSDNEQF
TRBV18,12,ASSPKTGMYEQY
TRBV9,14,ASSVSGRAGSETQY
TRBV5-1,11,ASSEDRWNGYT
TRBV7-8,15,ASSLGAGRQENTEAF
TRBV5-1,13,ASSSGSPSRETQY
TRBV5-1,12,ASSLDSRNQPKH
TRBV24-1,13,ATSNPGQAYNEQF
TRBV3-1,11,ASSQEGPLSQY
TRBV5-6,13,ASSPTLLFGNTIY
TRBV15,9,ATSRGVTQY
TRBV12-3/TRBV12-4,12,ASSQQGTYTEAF
TRBV6-2/TRBV6-3,13,ASSYVGGRQGEQY
TRBV19,13,ASSITRGAYNEQF
TRBV12-3/TRBV12-4,11,ASSLTLRYEQY